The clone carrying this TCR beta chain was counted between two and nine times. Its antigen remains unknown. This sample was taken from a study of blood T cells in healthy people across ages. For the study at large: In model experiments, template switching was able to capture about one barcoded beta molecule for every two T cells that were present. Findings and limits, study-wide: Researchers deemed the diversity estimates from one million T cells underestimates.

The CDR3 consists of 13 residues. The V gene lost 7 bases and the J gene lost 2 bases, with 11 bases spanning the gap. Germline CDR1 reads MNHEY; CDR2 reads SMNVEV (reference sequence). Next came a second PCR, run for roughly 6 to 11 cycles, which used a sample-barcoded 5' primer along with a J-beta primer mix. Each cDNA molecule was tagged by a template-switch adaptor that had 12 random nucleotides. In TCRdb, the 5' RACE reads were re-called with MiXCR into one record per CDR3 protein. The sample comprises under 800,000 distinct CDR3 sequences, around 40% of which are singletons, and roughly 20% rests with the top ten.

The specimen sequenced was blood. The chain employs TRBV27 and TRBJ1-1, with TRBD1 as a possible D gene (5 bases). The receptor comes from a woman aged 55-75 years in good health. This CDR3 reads CASKIQGNTEAFF. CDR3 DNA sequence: TGTGCCAGCAAGATTCAGGGAAACACTGAAGCTTTCTTT.